This TCR beta chain appears in the sequencing data of a study of OX40 agonist ivuxolimab in advanced cancers. Study context: Cancers in dose escalation were hepatocellular, melanoma, renal cell and head and neck. Subjects had a mean age of around 60 years, with a range of about 23 to 90; less than 90% were male. Points from the study as a whole: Partial responders treated at 0.1-3.0 mg/kg exhibited clonal expansion among the lowest measured.

Measured with immunoSEQ multiplex PCR; TCRdb has only the in-frame clones, and not every one. The repertoire holds tens of thousands of clones, with roughly 84% as singletons. Germline values: CDR1 SGHRS, CDR2 YFSETQ. V was clipped by 0 bases and J by 7 bases, with 5 bases between them. The CDR3 loop spans 13 amino acids. Regarding this clone: Its cognate antigen is unknown.

This TCR was recovered from an adult with an advanced solid tumor such as melanoma, head and neck, liver or kidney cancer. This rearrangement joins TRBV5-1 to TRBJ1-6; D gene uncertain. The sample in question was CD4+ or CD8+ T cells sorted from blood, obtained in a trial of the OX40 agonist ivuxolimab. The CDR3 here is CASSLDVNSPLHF. The DNA of the CDR3 is TGCGCCAGCAGCTTGGATGTGAATTCACCCCTCCACTTT.